Presented here are 16 T cell receptor beta chains from one specimen sequenced in a study of TIL therapy for anti-PD-1-resistant metastatic lung cancer. Time point meaning: pre-treatment sample, taken before nivolumab and TIL therapy. Tumor tissue came from excised metastases, mostly pleural nodules or supraclavicular lymph nodes. The immunoSEQ assay was v3. TCRdb's copy holds only in-frame clones and misses some; the assay was immunoSEQ multiplex PCR. The sample records approximately 87,000 clones, about 71% being singletons. The source was tumor tissue, collected at baseline. The receptors come from a person aged 25-79 years with non-small cell lung cancer.

V and J are TRBV2 and TRBJ2-5; TRBD1 might be the D (6 bases). Germline assignment: CDR1 SNHLY and CDR2 FYNNEI. V dropped 6 bases and J dropped 3 bases, with 11 bases sitting between them. The CDR3 extends over 13 amino acids. The CDR3 nucleotides read TGTGCCAGCAGGGACCAGGGGAAAGAGACCCAGTACTTC. Translation gives CASRDQGKETQYF.

The V call is TRBV5-1, the J call TRBJ1-1; D is unresolved. Germline lookup yields CDR1 SGHRS and CDR2 YFSETQ. This CDR3 spans 11 amino acids. V was cut by 6 bases and J by 5 bases, with 8 bases left in between. For the CDR3, the DNA is TGCGCCAGCATGGGAGGGACTGAAGCTTTCTTT. Translation: CASMGGTEAFF.

Only one count was recorded for this clone. V is TRBV28 and J is TRBJ2-2, with a tentative D call TRBD2 (6 bases). This CDR3 contains 17 residues. Germline V CDR1 and CDR2: MDHEN, SYDVKM. The ends were cut back, 6 bases at V and 2 bases at J, with 19 bases in the middle. This CDR3 reads CASRDPSSGYNTGELFF. The CDR3 DNA sequence: TGTGCCAGCAGGGACCCCTCAAGCGGGTACAACACCGGGGAGCTGTTTTTT.

J is TRBJ2-2 and V is TRBV9; 10 bases fit TRBD2. This CDR3 is built from 18 residues. Per the germline V gene, CDR1 is SGDLS and CDR2 is YYNGEE. Germline trimming cut 1 base from V and 0 bases from J; bases unmatched to any gene: 6. The CDR3 nucleotides are TGTGCCAGCAGCGTACTAGCGGGGGTGACCGCGAACACCGGGGAGCTGTTTTTT. This translates into CASSVLAGVTANTGELFF.

About this clone itself: One junction end does not reproduce the germline sequence, and a read error may be involved. This CDR3 reads CARSYGLAGGVSGELFF. The CDR3 DNA reads as TGTGCCCGCAGTTACGGACTCGCGGGGGGGGTTTCCGGGGAGCTGTTTTTT. The rearrangement links TRBV27 to TRBJ2-2; the match to TRBD2 covers 9 bases. The CDR3 covers 17 residues. CDR1 MNHEY and CDR2 SMNVEV come from the germline V gene (reference sequence).

The V gene is TRBV27, the J gene TRBJ1-5, with a possible D match to TRBD1 (6 bases). The CDR3 is 16 amino acids. Germline CDR1 and CDR2: MNHEY and SMNVEV (reference sequence). The ends were cut back, 4 bases at V and 7 bases at J, with 20 bases in the middle. The CDR3 coding sequence is TGTGCCAGCAGTTCATTCTACAGGGAAAAAGGCCAGCCCCAGCATTTT. Its translation is CASSSFYREKGQPQHF.

This rearrangement joins TRBV18 to TRBJ1-4; D is unresolved. The germline V and J ends were trimmed by 1 base and 3 bases, with 9 bases remaining between them. The CDR3 sequence is 15 residues long. CDR1 and CDR2 (germline): KGHSH, LQKENI. Here the CDR3 DNA reads TGTGCCAGCTCACCACGGGAACGGCCTAATGAAAAACTGTTTTTT. Its protein product is CASSPRERPNEKLFF.

The chain uses TRBV2 and TRBJ2-7, with 9 nucleotides matching TRBD1. Germline trimming cut 3 bases from V and 8 bases from J; bases unmatched to any gene: 11. CDR3 length: 15 amino acids. Germline CDR1 reads SNHLY; CDR2 reads FYNNEI. Here the CDR3 DNA reads TGTGCCAGCAGTGACGAGGGACAGGGAAGGTCAAAGCAGTACTTC. Translated, it gives CASSDEGQGRSKQYF.

The CDR3 sequence: CASSFGSLASEQYF. The CDR3 DNA reads TGTGCCAGCAGCTTTGGCAGCCTAGCTTCTGAGCAGTACTTC. V usage is TRBV7-2 and J usage is TRBJ2-7; D is possibly TRBD2 (5 bases). Looked up from germline, CDR1 is SGHTA and CDR2 is FQGNSA. V lost 3 bases, J lost 7 bases, and 16 bases lay in between. The CDR3 covers 14 residues.

The chain uses TRBV7-2 and TRBJ2-1, with D perhaps matching TRBD2 (6 bases). V dropped 5 bases and J dropped 8 bases, with 22 bases sitting between them. The CDR3 length is 16 residues. CDR1 is SGHTA and CDR2 is FQGNSA in the germline V gene. CDR3 in DNA: TGTGCCAGCAGCCTTAGGTCCGGGCCCGGCGGGGATGAGCAGTTCTTC. It translates to CASSLRSGPGGDEQFF.

The chain couples TRBV7-8 to TRBJ2-5; D unresolved. The CDR3 is 13 amino acids. The germline V gene has CDR1 SGHVS and CDR2 FQNEAQ. Trimming pared 5 bases from V and 5 bases from J, leaving 12 bases between. Here the CDR3 DNA reads TGTGCCAGCAGCCCCCAAACCTTCGAGACCCAGTACTTC. This translates into CASSPQTFETQYF.

The chain couples TRBV12-3 or TRBV12-4 to TRBJ2-7, with D perhaps TRBD2 (5 bases). Trimming left V 6 bases short and J 3 bases short, with 9 bases between. CDR3 length: 12 amino acids. The CDR3 region is CASSSTSYEQYF. The CDR3 coding sequence is TGTGCCAGCAGCTCCACTAGCTACGAGCAGTACTTC.

The CDR3 DNA follows: TGTGCCAGCAGTTACTCGACGAACCCCACAGATACGCAGTATTTT. Its protein is CASSYSTNPTDTQYF. This sequence joins TRBV6-5 and TRBJ2-3; D is unresolved. Trimming stripped 0 bases from V and 2 bases from J, with 9 bases between. Germline CDR1 is MNHEY and CDR2 is SVGAGI. The CDR3 is made up of 15 amino acids.

The rearrangement uses TRBV4-2 and TRBJ2-2, with 15 bases identical to TRBD2. This CDR3 region has 18 residues. CDR1 and CDR2 (germline): LGHNA, YNFKEQ. V gave up 7 bases and J gave up 1 base; unmatched junction bases: 7. CDR3 nucleotide sequence: TGTGCCAGCACCGGGACTAGCGGGAGGATCTTGAACACCGGGGAGCTGTTTTTT. This gives the protein CASTGTSGRILNTGELFF.

The chain joins TRBV10-1 to TRBJ2-1; the D gene is possibly TRBD1 (6 bases). V lost 3 bases, J lost 5 bases, and 11 bases lay in between. There are 14 residues in the CDR3. Per the germline V gene, CDR1 is WNHNN and CDR2 is SYGVQD (reference sequence). The CDR3 protein is CASSDSTGNNEQFF. As DNA, the CDR3 is TGCGCCAGCAGTGACTCTACAGGGAACAATGAGCAGTTCTTC.

This clone was seen more than once but under ten times. The genes are TRBV28 and TRBJ2-1; possibly TRBD2 for D (5 bases). The CDR3 sequence is 12 residues long. Looked up from germline, CDR1 is MDHEN and CDR2 is SYDVKM. Between the trimmed V and J ends, which lost 9 bases and 3 bases, there was a span of 9 bases. This CDR3 is CASATSYNEQFF. CDR3 nucleotides: TGTGCCAGTGCTACTAGCTACAATGAGCAGTTCTTC.